This T cell receptor (beta chain) was obtained from a study of T cell responses to AZD1222 COVID-19 vaccine. The study, taken as a whole, reports: At study baseline, merely a handful of AZD1222 recipients were seropositive. CD4 TCRs linked to vaccination spanned spike, dominating at 160-218 and 743-854. Clonal diversity may have been underestimated, and the donors were mostly white British, with more females than males. No repertoire was sampled before or during the peak T cell response, only after it.

TCRdb's copy holds only in-frame clones and misses some; the assay was immunoSEQ multiplex PCR. The sample includes some 48,000 clones, just over 85% of them seen just once. This clone was found once. Antigen unknown. This TCR was recovered from an adult who received the AZD1222 COVID-19 vaccine. Sequenced material: peripheral blood, taken 28 days after the second AZD1222 dose.

The CDR3 loop is CASSLGGARNGELFF. The DNA for the CDR3 is TGTGCCAGCAGCTTGGGTGGGGCTAGAAACGGGGAGCTGTTTTTT. The chain carries TRBV5-4 and TRBJ2-2; D might be TRBD1 (5 bases). The CDR3 contains 15 residues. Germline V CDR1 and CDR2: SGHNT, YYREEE (reference sequence). V was shortened by 0 bases and J by 7 bases, with 13 bases between the two germline ends.